This T cell receptor beta chain was profiled in a study of blood T cell repertoires in COVID-19 (dated by TCRdb to the early 2020s). Some background on the complete study: The collaborator samples originated in the United States, Italy and Spain and spanned the acute and convalescent phases of COVID-19. The prospective study material was composed of cDNA or gDNA derived from T cells, B-cell-depleted T cells, or PBMCs. A freely available public database, intended as a resource for researchers studying the immune response to SARS-CoV-2, is where the repertoires were released. The dataset comprised deeply sampled blood TCRbeta repertoires from subjects exposed to, actively infected with, or recovered from COVID-19. The samples were drawn from the first 160 participants of the ongoing ImmuneRACE study and from over a thousand subjects provided by 6 global collaborators. Where HLA class I and class II types were available, the types were taken from metadata supplied by the sample provider, not from assay-based typing. A de-identified subject ID, COVID-19 status, age in years and sex were almost always included in the sample metadata. On the study overall, not on this receptor specifically: How much clinical and demographic metadata was included differed by source and by participant, and the metadata was provided uncurated.

The immunoSEQ Assay, a bias-controlled multiplex PCR, was used to amplify TCRbeta CDR3 regions from genomic DNA. For the original study's pipeline: The number of nucleated cells in each sample was estimated from the amplification of reference gene primers within the assay. Sequence reads were collapsed and filtered to measure the absolute abundance of every unique TCRbeta CDR3 rearrangement. For each sample, productive Simpson clonality was calculated as the square root of Simpson's diversity index over productive rearrangements. What TCRdb holds here is the immuneACCESS table cut down to in-frame rearrangements. Part of the clones is not present; checked against another copy, under half of the missing clones reflect an unresolved V gene, and the others are unexplained. D and trimming come from the DNA, and the V and J calls and clone size come from that table. The sample contains fewer than 75,000 clones, approximately 87% of them found a single time. 4.4% of the sample comes from the top ten.

Reading the germline V gene gives CDR1 KGHSH and CDR2 LQKENI. The CDR3 runs 14 amino acids, cysteine and phenylalanine included. Here the CDR3 DNA is all that survives: 42 bases in frame from base 1. The V and J ends are trimmed by 2 bases and 0 bases, leaving 8 bases between them. Each collaborating institution followed its own protocols to collect whole blood in K2EDTA tubes. For TCRbeta analysis, collaborator samples were shipped as frozen whole blood, as isolated PBMCs, or as DNA extracted from either sample type. Comments on this clone: The target of this receptor is not known. No much larger clone exists at a distance of one base, and base qualities are not known.

Recombination connected TRBV18 to TRBJ2-7; the D gene assignment is ambiguous. The receptor comes from a man aged 45-60 years with active COVID-19. The sequencing input was peripheral blood. The DNA reads as follows: TGTGCCAGCTCACCAGTCGGGTCCTCCTACGAGCAGTACTTC. Its translation is CASSPVGSSYEQYF.